This T cell receptor (beta chain) was sequenced in a study of T cell responses to AZD1222 COVID-19 vaccine. The ends were cut back, 3 bases at V and 8 bases at J, with 16 bases in the middle. This CDR3 comprises 14 residues. Germline V gene sequence: CDR1 SNHLY, CDR2 FYNNEI. TCRdb keeps only in-frame clones here, not all; method: immunoSEQ multiplex PCR. Among around 140,000 clones listed, 90% to 95% were seen once. Concerning this clone itself: The antigen is unknown.

Study observations and caveats: Only after the peak T cell response were repertoires sampled.

The chain combines TRBV2 with TRBJ1-2, with D perhaps TRBD1 (6 bases). The sequence was obtained from an adult who had recovered from COVID-19. Sequencing was performed on peripheral blood, taken after recovery from COVID-19. CDR3 coding DNA: TGTGCCAGCAGTGACGGGGACAACCTCCAGGGCTACACCTTC. The encoded protein is CASSDGDNLQGYTF.